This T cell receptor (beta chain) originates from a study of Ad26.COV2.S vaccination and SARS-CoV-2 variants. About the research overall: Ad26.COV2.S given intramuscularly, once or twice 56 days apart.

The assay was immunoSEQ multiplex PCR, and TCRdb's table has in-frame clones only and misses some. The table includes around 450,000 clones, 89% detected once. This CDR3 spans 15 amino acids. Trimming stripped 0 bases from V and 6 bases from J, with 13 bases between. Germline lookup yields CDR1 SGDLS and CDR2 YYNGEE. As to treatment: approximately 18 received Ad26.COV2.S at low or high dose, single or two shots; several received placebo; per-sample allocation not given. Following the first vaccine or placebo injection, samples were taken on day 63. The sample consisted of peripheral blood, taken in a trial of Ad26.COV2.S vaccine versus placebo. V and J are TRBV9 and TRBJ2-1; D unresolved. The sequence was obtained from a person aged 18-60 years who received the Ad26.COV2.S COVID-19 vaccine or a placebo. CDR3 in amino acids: CASSVVPVGRNEQFF. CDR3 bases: TGTGCCAGCAGCGTAGTTCCAGTTGGACGCAATGAGCAGTTCTTC.